This is a list of T cell receptor beta chains from one sample in a study of blood T cells in healthy people across ages. TCRdb re-derived calls from the 5' RACE reads in MiXCR, one entry per CDR3 protein. The table includes some 1.6 million distinct CDR3 sequences, around 36% detected once. Specimen: blood. The receptors derive from a woman aged 25 to 39 in good health. CDR3s include the opening cysteine and the closing phenylalanine or tryptophan. Each record gives: D gene, V gene, J gene, clone size, CDR3 DNA, CDR3 protein. The D gene is left open where the match is weak. Not all rows give a size; the values are once, few, many and, for expanded clones, a class.

NA	TRBV20-1	TRBJ2-7	many	TGCAGTGCCTTGGACAGCTCTATTTCTTCCTACGAGCAGTACTTC	CSALDSSISSYEQYF
TRBD1	TRBV20-1	TRBJ1-6	NA	TGCAGTGCAAATAAGCGTTACAGGGGCCGAACCCTAAATTCACCCCTCCACTTT	CSANKRYRGRTLNSPLHF
NA	TRBV9	TRBJ2-7	few	TGTGCCAGCAGCGCGCCCCGATACGAGCAGTACTTC	CASSAPRYEQYF
TRBD2	TRBV12-3/TRBV12-4	TRBJ2-5	NA	TGTGCCAGCAGTGCCAGAGGACTAGCGGGAGGGTTTTACCAAGAGACCCAGTACTTC	CASSARGLAGGFYQETQYF
NA	TRBV28	TRBJ2-7	NA	TGTGCCAGCAGTCCACGGCAGGGAGTGGCCGAGCAGTACTTC	CASSPRQGVAEQYF
NA	TRBV5-1	TRBJ2-1	NA	TGCGCCAGCAGCTTGGCAACCAATGGGCAGTTCTTC	CASSLATNGQFF
NA	TRBV2	TRBJ1-5	NA	TGTGCCATCAGTGAAAGTGCGAAGCCCCAGCATTTT	CAISESAKPQHF
TRBD2	TRBV6-2/TRBV6-3	TRBJ2-1	NA	TGTGCCAGCAGCCTAGCGGGCATAATAAATGAGCAGTTCTTC	CASSLAGIINEQFF
NA	TRBV20-1	TRBJ2-1	NA	TGCAGTGCCAAGAACAGCAGCACCTACAATGAGCAGTTCTTC	CSAKNSSTYNEQFF
NA	TRBV7-8	TRBJ2-3	NA	TGTGCCAGCTCCCCGGGGCTCCAGGGCACAGATACGCAGTATTTT	CASSPGLQGTDTQYF
NA	TRBV7-9	TRBJ2-2	few	TGTGCCAGCAGCTCCCAACAGGGAACCGGGGAGCTGTTTTTT	CASSSQQGTGELFF
NA	TRBV6-5	TRBJ2-7	NA	TGTGCCAGCAGTCGCCTCGGCCACGAGCAGTACTTC	CASSRLGHEQYF
TRBD2	TRBV20-1	TRBJ2-5	NA	TGCAGTGCTAGAGATGCTAGCGGGAGGGCCGGGTTTAGAGAGACCCAGTACTTC	CSARDASGRAGFRETQYF
NA	TRBV29-1	TRBJ2-7	NA	TGCAGCGTTAGCCGGGACGGGGGCTACGAGCAGTACTTC	CSVSRDGGYEQYF
NA	TRBV6-2/TRBV6-3	TRBJ1-2	NA	TGTGCCAGCAGTTTCCTCGTGGGCTCGAGCGGCTACACCTTC	CASSFLVGSSGYTF
NA	TRBV5-1	TRBJ2-3	few	TGCGCCAGCGGCGGTTTTGGAAAAGGCACAGATACGCAGTATTTT	CASGGFGKGTDTQYF
NA	TRBV11-2	TRBJ2-7	NA	TGTGCCAGCAGACGGAGGGGTGGATTTGGGGAGCAGTACTTC	CASRRRGGFGEQYF
TRBD2	TRBV15	TRBJ2-3	few	TGTGCCACCAGCAGGAATGCGGGGGGAGATACGCAGTATTTT	CATSRNAGGDTQYF
TRBD2	TRBV5-1	TRBJ2-1	few	TGCGCCAGCAGCACCGGTACGAGCGGGGGTTACAATGAGCAGTTCTTC	CASSTGTSGGYNEQFF
TRBD1	TRBV4-1	TRBJ1-2	few	TGCGCCAGCAGCGCACCGGACAGGGGCCCTTATGGCTACACCTTC	CASSAPDRGPYGYTF
TRBD1	TRBV9	TRBJ1-2	few	TGTGCCAGCAGCTCATCGACAGGGAACTATGGCTACACCTTC	CASSSSTGNYGYTF
TRBD2	TRBV2	TRBJ2-1	NA	TGTGCCAGCGATAGCAGGGAGGGCTCCTACAATGAGCAGTTCTTC	CASDSREGSYNEQFF
TRBD1	TRBV6-2/TRBV6-3	TRBJ2-7	few	TGTGCCAGCAGTTACGCCCCGGGACAGTACTACGAGCAGTACTTC	CASSYAPGQYYEQYF
NA	TRBV5-1	TRBJ1-6	NA	TGCGCCAGCAGCTTGGGGGACGGATATAATTCACCCCTCCACTTT	CASSLGDGYNSPLHF
TRBD2	TRBV6-6	TRBJ2-3	few	TGTGCCAGCATCTCGCGGGGGTTAGTCACAGATACGCAGTATTTT	CASISRGLVTDTQYF
NA	TRBV12-3/TRBV12-4	TRBJ2-3	NA	TGTGCCAGCAGGGCGATACGGTTAGATACGCAGTATTTT	CASRAIRLDTQYF
TRBD2	TRBV5-6	TRBJ2-3	NA	TGTGCCAGCAGCTTTCAGCGGGGAATTAGCACAGATATGCAGTATTTT	CASSFQRGISTDMQYF
NA	TRBV5-6	TRBJ1-1	once	TGTGCCAGCAGCTTACAGCTCACTGAAGCTTTCTTT	CASSLQLTEAFF
NA	TRBV5-1	TRBJ2-4	many	TGCGCCAGCAGTGACCCGGGAGCGGACATTCAGTACTTC	CASSDPGADIQYF
NA	TRBV4-1	TRBJ1-1	NA	TGCGCCAGCAGCCAATGGCCGAGGGGCAGTGGTGAAGCTTTCTTT	CASSQWPRGSGEAFF
NA	TRBV5-1	TRBJ1-1	NA	TGCGCCAGCAGCTTGGACAGGGTAGCGATGAACACTGAAGCTTTCTTT	CASSLDRVAMNTEAFF
NA	TRBV18	TRBJ1-1	NA	TGTGCCAGCTCACCAATCAGGGAATCTGAAGCTTTCTTT	CASSPIRESEAFF
TRBD2	TRBV9	TRBJ2-1	once	TGTGCCGGGGGGGACGGGGCCTACAATGAGCAGTTCTTC	CAGGDGAYNEQFF
NA	TRBV20-1	TRBJ1-5	NA	TGCAGTGCTAGAGATTCATGGCGGGATGGGTCTAATCAGCCCCAGCATTTT	CSARDSWRDGSNQPQHF
TRBD2	TRBV11-3	TRBJ2-5	few	TGTGCCAGCAGCTCCACTAGCGGGGGGCTTGAGACCCAGTACTTC	CASSSTSGGLETQYF
TRBD2	TRBV24-1	TRBJ2-1	NA	TGTGCCACCATGCCTAGCGGGAGGGCTGGTGAGCAGTTCTTC	CATMPSGRAGEQFF
TRBD2	TRBV15	TRBJ2-1	few	TGTGCCACCAGCCCCGGGAAAGGACTAGCGGGAACAGAGCAGTTCTTC	CATSPGKGLAGTEQFF
NA	TRBV7-2	TRBJ2-2	NA	TGTGCCAGCAGCTTGGGTCAGGCATTTGCCGGGGAGCTGTTTTTT	CASSLGQAFAGELFF
NA	TRBV28	TRBJ1-1	NA	TGTGCCAGCAGGAGCTTGGGTCAGGTCGAGAAATCTGAAGCTTTCTTT	CASRSLGQVEKSEAFF
TRBD2	TRBV7-2	TRBJ2-1	few	TGTGCCAGCAGCTTAAGGTGGATGGGGCTAGCGGGGTGGGATGAGCAGTTCTTC	CASSLRWMGLAGWDEQFF
TRBD2	TRBV10-3	TRBJ2-7	many	TGTGCCATCAGTGAGCCCGGGGCTAGCGGGGGTTACGAGCAGTACTTC	CAISEPGASGGYEQYF
TRBD1	TRBV12-3/TRBV12-4	TRBJ2-3	few	TGTGCCAGCAGTGATCCGGGACAGCTAAGCACAGATACGCAGTATTTT	CASSDPGQLSTDTQYF
NA	TRBV6-6	TRBJ2-5	many	TGTGCCAGCAGGAACCGGGAGACGGAGACCCAGTACTTC	CASRNRETETQYF
NA	TRBV15	TRBJ1-5	NA	TGTGCCACCAGCAATGGCCACAATCAGCCCCAGCATTTT	CATSNGHNQPQHF
NA	TRBV15	TRBJ2-7	few	TGTGCCACCAGCAGAGATCGGCCCGTGGGGGAGCAGTACTTC	CATSRDRPVGEQYF
NA	TRBV20-1	TRBJ2-1	NA	TGCAGTGCTCGCCGGGACACGTACAATGAGCAGTTCTTC	CSARRDTYNEQFF
TRBD2	TRBV9	TRBJ2-1	NA	TGTGCCAGCAGTCGTCGACTAGCGGGAGCTCGGGATGAGCAGTTCTTC	CASSRRLAGARDEQFF
TRBD2	TRBV3-1	TRBJ2-1	NA	TGTGCCAGCAGCCACCCGGGAGGGCCGTACAATGAGCAGTTCTTC	CASSHPGGPYNEQFF
TRBD2	TRBV2	TRBJ2-5	few	TGTGCCAGCAGTGAACACCTAGCGGAGCTTTATCGGGACGCGGAGACCCAGTACTTC	CASSEHLAELYRDAETQYF